This T cell receptor (beta chain) comes out of a study of blood T cell repertoires in COVID-19. Study-wide context: T cells, B-cell-depleted T cells, or PBMCs supplied cDNA or gDNA.

The CDR3 totals 15 residues. Trimming removed 4 bases from V and 4 bases from J, with 18 bases in between. CDR1 and CDR2 from the germline V gene are SGDLS and YYNGEE. This clone was seen only once. Here immunoSEQ multiplex PCR was the method, and the copy in TCRdb shows in-frame clones only, minus some. The sample carries 190,000 or so clones, almost 85% recorded once. The specimen was peripheral blood. This TCR came from a human donor with acute or convalescent COVID-19. The donor label of this sample is uncertain. The V call is TRBV9, the J call TRBJ2-7; no definite D call. The CDR3 coding sequence is TGTGCCAGCAGCTATGAGGCCTCTGCCCCATACGAGCAGTACTTC. It codes for CASSYEASAPYEQYF.